The 23 T cell receptor beta chains below come from one sample, sequenced in a study of blood T cell repertoires in COVID-19. Profiled with immunoSEQ multiplex PCR; TCRdb holds only in-frame clones, not every one. Counted here are around 29,000 clones, 88% occurring once; the ten biggest clones make up under 6.5%. Sample: peripheral blood. All receptors derive from a human donor in a cohort sampled during active COVID-19.

The V and J genes are TRBV29-1 and TRBJ1-1; D is possibly TRBD1 (6 bases). The ends were cut back, 1 base at V and 4 bases at J, with 7 bases in the middle. Germline V CDR1 and CDR2: SQVTM, ANQGSEA. The CDR3 runs to 12 residues. CDR3: CSVEGRGTEAFF. CDR3 sequence (DNA): TGCAGCGTTGAAGGCAGGGGCACTGAAGCTTTCTTT.

V and J are TRBV10-3 and TRBJ2-7; 9 nucleotides match TRBD1. This CDR3 is 14 amino acids long. Trimming took 4 bases from V and 5 from J; bases not matched to a gene: 6. Germline V gene lookup returns CDR1 ENHRY and CDR2 SYGVKD. The CDR3 nucleotides read TGTGCCATCAGTGCAGGACAGGGGTCCCACGAGCAGTACTTC. Translating it yields CAISAGQGSHEQYF.

The chain uses TRBV6-5 and TRBJ2-7; tentatively, D is TRBD2 (7 bases). This CDR3 is 12 amino acids long. Between the trimmed V and J ends, which lost 7 bases and 5 bases, there was a span of 12 bases. The germline V gene encodes CDR1 MNHEY and CDR2 SVGAGI. CDR3 bases: TGTGCCAGCACCGGGGGGCAGGACGAGCAGTACTTC. Residues: CASTGGQDEQYF.

The chain employs TRBV5-1 and TRBJ1-2, with 7 nucleotides matching TRBD1. V trimming: 3 bases; J trimming: 7 bases; junction bases outside the gene matches: 6. CDR1 SGHRS and CDR2 YFSETQ come from the germline V gene. This CDR3 comprises 13 residues. The CDR3 region has the DNA TGCGCCAGCAGCTCCGGGACAGTCCGTGGCTACACCTTC. Residues: CASSSGTVRGYTF.

The chain carries TRBV7-2 and TRBJ2-7; 7 positions match TRBD2. J was trimmed by 2 bases and V by 3 bases; bases with no gene match: 1. CDR3 length: 13 residues. Looked up from germline, CDR1 is SGHTA and CDR2 is FQGNSA. Here the CDR3 reads CASSFGTTYEQYF. In DNA form, the CDR3 reads TGTGCCAGCAGCTTCGGGACTACCTACGAGCAGTACTTC.

The chain joins TRBV29-1 to TRBJ2-1, with D perhaps TRBD1 (6 bases). The CDR3 length is 15 residues. In germline, CDR1 is SQVTM, CDR2 ANQGSEA. V was clipped by 3 bases and J by 2 bases, with 14 bases between them. CDR3 nucleotides: TGCAGCGTTGATCGGACAGAGGTTCCCTACAATGAGCAGTTCTTC. Amino acid sequence: CSVDRTEVPYNEQFF.

The J gene is TRBJ2-1, the V gene TRBV12-3 or TRBV12-4, with D tentatively TRBD2 (5 bases). This CDR3 contains 12 residues. With 6 bases removed from V and 9 bases from J, the gap between germline ends came to 12 bases. CDR3 sequence (DNA): TGTGCCAGCAGCCTTACTAGTGCTGAGCAGTTCTTC. Encoded protein: CASSLTSAEQFF.

This clone was found once. The chain links TRBV19 to TRBJ1-2; no definite D call. Trimming took off 3 bases at V and 0 bases at J, with 23 bases between the two ends. CDR1 is LNHDA, CDR2 SQIVND, per germline (reference sequence). This CDR3 contains 19 residues. CDR3 residues: CASSITPRNSGQANYGYTF. CDR3 nucleotides: TGTGCCAGTAGTATCACTCCCCGCAACAGCGGGCAGGCTAACTATGGCTACACCTTC.

CDR3 sequence: CSAGGLYEQYF. CDR3 DNA sequence: TGCAGTGCGGGGGGTCTTTACGAGCAGTACTTC. This chain uses TRBV20-1 with TRBJ2-7, with D tentatively TRBD2 (6 bases). The germline gives CDR1 DFQATT, CDR2 SNEGSKA (reference sequence). V lost 6 bases and J 4 bases, leaving 10 bases between the germline ends. This CDR3 spans 11 amino acids.

This clone was observed a single time. The rearrangement uses TRBV20-1 and TRBJ2-7, with D maybe TRBD2 (5 bases). Between the trimmed V and J ends, which lost 3 bases and 7 bases, there was a span of 19 bases. The CDR3 spans 14 residues. Germline loops: CDR1 DFQATT, CDR2 SNEGSKA (reference sequence). This CDR3 reads CSASFPGRPGEQYF. CDR3 in DNA: TGCAGTGCTAGTTTCCCAGGCAGGCCGGGGGAGCAGTACTTC.

The rearrangement links TRBV9 to TRBJ2-1; D may be TRBD2 (5 bases). In germline, CDR1 is SGDLS, CDR2 YYNGEE. Between the trimmed V and J ends, which lost 3 bases and 13 bases, there was a span of 14 bases. This CDR3 comprises 12 residues. The DNA of the CDR3 is TGTGCCAGCAGCGCCCAACTAGGGAGTCAGTTCTTC. It translates to CASSAQLGSQFF.

This chain connects TRBV9 to TRBJ2-3; 9 bases map to TRBD2. This CDR3 contains 15 residues. Per germline, CDR1 SGDLS and CDR2 YYNGEE. Trimming cost V 3 bases and J 2 bases; bases outside gene matches: 4. The CDR3 spells CASSATSGTTDTQYF. The CDR3 nucleotides are TGTGCCAGCAGCGCGACTAGCGGAACCACAGATACGCAGTATTTT. The complete variable domain, with remaining parts taken from reference TRBV9 and TRBJ2-3, reads DSGVTQTPKHLITATGQRVTLRCSPRSGDLSVYWYQQSLDQGLQFLIQYYNGEERAKGNILERFSAQQFPDLHSELNLSSLELGDSALYFCASSATSGTTDTQYFGPGTRLTVL.

This chain links TRBV7-3 with TRBJ2-3, with 7 bases identical to TRBD2. V lost 2 bases, J lost 3 bases, and 8 bases stayed unmatched. The CDR3 consists of 16 residues. Germline CDR1 reads SGHTA; CDR2 reads FQGTGA. CDR3 nucleotide sequence: TGTGCCAGCAGCTTAGATCCGTCCGGGGGGACAGATACGCAGTATTTT. Encoded protein: CASSLDPSGGTDTQYF.

This rearrangement joins TRBV2 to TRBJ1-6; a weak D match, TRBD1 (5 bases). Germline-derived CDR1 and CDR2 are SNHLY and FYNNEI. The CDR3 loop spans 15 amino acids. V was cut by 8 bases and J by 0 bases, with 11 bases left in between. In DNA form, the CDR3 reads TGTGCCAGCTCAGGGAAGAGCTCCTATAATTCACCCCTCCACTTT. This gives the protein CASSGKSSYNSPLHF.

The genes are TRBV9 and TRBJ1-2; D gene unclear. With 4 bases removed from V and 2 bases from J, the gap between germline ends came to 12 bases. The CDR3 runs to 14 residues. Germline lookup yields CDR1 SGDLS and CDR2 YYNGEE. The CDR3 protein is CASSPAGSNYGYTF. The CDR3 nucleotides are TGTGCCAGCAGCCCAGCAGGATCCAACTATGGCTACACCTTC.

This chain uses TRBV10-1 with TRBJ2-2; D possibly corresponds to TRBD2 (6 bases). From germline, CDR1 is WNHNN and CDR2 SYGVQD (reference sequence). Deletions cut 4 bases from V and 6 bases from J, with 12 bases between. The CDR3 loop spans 14 amino acids. Here the CDR3 reads CASSGLGGAGELFF. The CDR3 DNA sequence: TGCGCCAGCAGTGGGCTGGGGGGTGCCGGGGAGCTGTTTTTT.

Concerning this clone itself: Germline and junction disagree at one end, which may indicate a read error. The genes are TRBV7-9 and TRBJ2-2; D is unresolved. Germline-derived CDR1 and CDR2 are SEHNR and FQNEAQ (reference sequence). The CDR3 length is 14 residues. This CDR3 is CASSLAVNSGELFF. The CDR3 nucleotides are TGTGCCAGCAGCTTAGCGGTGAACTCCGGGGAGCTGTTTTTT.

This sequence joins TRBV6-5 and TRBJ2-5; tentative D call: TRBD2 (5 bases). There are 11 residues in the CDR3. The germline CDR1 and CDR2 sequences are MNHEY and SVGAGI. Trimming left V 8 bases short and J 5 bases short, with 9 bases between. CDR3 sequence reads: CASRDFETQYF. The DNA of the CDR3 is TGTGCCAGCCGGGATTTCGAGACCCAGTACTTC.

This chain uses TRBV9 with TRBJ1-2; 7 bases align to TRBD1. This CDR3 spans 16 amino acids. CDR1 is SGDLS and CDR2 is YYNGEE in the germline V gene. The V segment lost 3 bases and the J segment 2 bases; nucleotides outside the gene matches: 10. The CDR3 sequence is CASSDRQGLANYGYTF. CDR3 in DNA: TGTGCCAGCAGCGACAGACAGGGTCTGGCAAACTATGGCTACACCTTC.

The V and J genes are TRBV9 and TRBJ2-4; D perhaps matches TRBD2 (5 bases). V lost 0 bases and J lost 0, with 7 bases in between. The CDR3 length is 15 residues. CDR1 and CDR2 from the germline V gene are SGDLS and YYNGEE. CDR3 DNA: TGTGCCAGCAGCGTAGGTGGACTAGCCAAAAACATTCAGTACTTC. Its protein is CASSVGGLAKNIQYF.

The CDR3 nucleotides are TGTGCCAGCATCCTGGGCCCTGAAGCTTTCTTT. Its protein is CASILGPEAFF. The V and J genes are TRBV27 and TRBJ1-1; no reliable D call. The CDR3 has 11 residues. In germline, CDR1 is MNHEY, CDR2 SMNVEV (reference sequence). Deletions cut 7 bases from V and 6 bases from J, with 9 bases between.

This chain links TRBV3-1 (or the pseudogene TRBV3-2) with TRBJ2-1; 11 bases fit TRBD2. V trimming: 4 bases; J trimming: 8 bases; junction bases outside the gene matches: 10. CDR1 LGHDT and CDR2 YNNKEL come from the germline V gene (reference sequence). CDR3 size: 16 residues. The CDR3 sequence: CASSPSSGGPGDEQFF. For the CDR3, the DNA is TGTGCCAGCAGCCCATCTAGCGGGGGGCCTGGGGATGAGCAGTTCTTC.

This chain links TRBV6-2 or TRBV6-3 with TRBJ1-5; 7 bases agree with TRBD1. There are 15 residues in the CDR3. V lost 5 bases to trimming and J lost 7 bases; unmatched junction nucleotides: 11. Germline V gene data show CDR1 as MNHEY and CDR2 as SVGEGT. This CDR3 reads CASSTLRQGDQPQHF. The CDR3 DNA is TGTGCCAGCAGTACCCTTAGACAGGGCGACCAGCCCCAGCATTTT.